The clone carrying this TCR beta chain appeared many times. The treatment is: 19 received Ad26.COV2.S at low or high dose, single or two shots; 5 received placebo; per-sample allocation not given. Samples analyzed were those drawn on day 63 after the first vaccine or placebo injection. Expression of Wuhan-strain SARS-CoV-2 spike came from the Ad26 vector that formed the vaccine. The repertoire was sequenced with immunoSEQ multiplex PCR; TCRdb's copy has only in-frame clones and lacks some. The sample includes about 350,000 clones, approximately 86% seen only once; the top ten take approximately 12%. This specimen comes from a study of Ad26.COV2.S vaccination and SARS-CoV-2 variants. Study context: The vaccine Ad26.COV2.S was put into the muscle once, or twice with 56 days between.

Germline values: CDR1 LGHDT, CDR2 YNNKEL (reference sequence). The CDR3 runs 16 residues. V gave up 0 bases and J gave up 2 bases, with 11 bases separating them. Sequenced here: peripheral blood, sampled in a trial of Ad26.COV2.S vaccine versus placebo. This TCR came from a person between 18 and 60 years old who received the Ad26.COV2.S COVID-19 vaccine or a placebo. The chain carries TRBV3-1 (or the pseudogene TRBV3-2) and TRBJ1-5, with a tentative D call TRBD1 (6 bases). The CDR3 spells CASSQDKGVGNQPQHF. The CDR3 DNA reads as TGTGCCAGCAGCCAAGATAAGGGGGTGGGCAATCAGCCCCAGCATTTT.